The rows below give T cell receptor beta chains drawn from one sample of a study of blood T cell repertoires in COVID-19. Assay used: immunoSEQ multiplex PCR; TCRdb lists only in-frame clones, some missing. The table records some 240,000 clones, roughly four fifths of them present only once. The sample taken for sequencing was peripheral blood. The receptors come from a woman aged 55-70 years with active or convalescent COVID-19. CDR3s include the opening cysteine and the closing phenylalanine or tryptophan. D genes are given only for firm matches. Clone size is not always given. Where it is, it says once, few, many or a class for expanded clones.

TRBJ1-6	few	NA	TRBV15	TGTGCCACCCGTATGGACCTGGGCGGGAATTCACCCCTCCACTTT	CATRMDLGGNSPLHF
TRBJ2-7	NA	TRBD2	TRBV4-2	TGTGCCAGCAGCCAGCCCTCTAGCGGGGGCACCTACGAGCAGTACTTC	CASSQPSSGGTYEQYF
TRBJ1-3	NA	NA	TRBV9	TGTGCCAGCAGCGCTTATGGAAACACCATATATTTT	CASSAYGNTIYF
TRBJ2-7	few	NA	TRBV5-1	TGCGCCAGCAGCTTGGTCAGCGGCGGTTTCTACGAGCAGTACTTC	CASSLVSGGFYEQYF
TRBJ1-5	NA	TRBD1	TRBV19	TGTGCCAGTAGACAGGGACAGCAGCCCCAGCATTTT	CASRQGQQPQHF
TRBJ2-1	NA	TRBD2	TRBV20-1	TGCAGTGCTAGTAGCGGGACTAGCTCCTACAATGAGCAGTTCTTC	CSASSGTSSYNEQFF
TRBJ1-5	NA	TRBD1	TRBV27	TGTGCCAGCAGTGCGACAGGGGGCGTGAGCGGCCAGCATTTT	CASSATGGVSGQHF
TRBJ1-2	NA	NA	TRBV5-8	TGTGCCAGCAGTCTTAAGACTCTTAACTATGGCTACACCTTC	CASSLKTLNYGYTF
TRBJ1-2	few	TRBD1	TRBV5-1	TGCGCCAGCAGCTCCGGACAGGGGGCGTATGGCTACACCTTC	CASSSGQGAYGYTF
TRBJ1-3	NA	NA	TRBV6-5	TGTGCCAGCAGAACAGGGTCTGGAAACACCATATATTTT	CASRTGSGNTIYF
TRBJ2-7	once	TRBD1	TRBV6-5	TGTGCCAGCAGGGCCGGGACAGGGACCTACGAGCAGTACTTC	CASRAGTGTYEQYF
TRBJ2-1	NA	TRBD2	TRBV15	TGTGCCACCAGCAGAGAGGCTAGCGGGGAAAATGAGCAGTTCTTC	CATSREASGENEQFF
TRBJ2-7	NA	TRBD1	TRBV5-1	TGCGCCAGCAGCCGAGCTGTCATGGGACAGAGCTACGAGCAGTACTTC	CASSRAVMGQSYEQYF
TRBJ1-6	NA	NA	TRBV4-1	TGCGCCAGCAGCCAAGATCGCGCAGGGTCCTATAATTCACCCCTCCACTTT	CASSQDRAGSYNSPLHF
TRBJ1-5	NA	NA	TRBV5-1	TGCGCCAGCAGAATTGGGGAGGGGCCGCACCGACAGCCCCAGCATTTT	CASRIGEGPHRQPQHF
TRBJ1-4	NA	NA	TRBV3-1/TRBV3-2	TGTGCCAGCAGCCAAGATCCGGGACTTCTTCGGGAAAAACTGTTTTTT	CASSQDPGLLREKLFF
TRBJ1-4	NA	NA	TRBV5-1	TGCGCCAGCAAGTTGAGCGGGGCTAATGAAAAACTGTTTTTT	CASKLSGANEKLFF
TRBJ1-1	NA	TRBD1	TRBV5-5	TGTGCCAGCAGCACCCAGGGGGATACTGAAGCTTTCTTT	CASSTQGDTEAFF
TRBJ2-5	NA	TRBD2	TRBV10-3	TGTGCCATCAGTGGGGGAGCGGGGAGTCACCCTACCCAAGAGACCCAGTACTTC	CAISGGAGSHPTQETQYF
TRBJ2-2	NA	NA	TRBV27	TGTGCCAGCAGTTTATATTCAGGGCCCGGGGAGCTGTTTTTT	CASSLYSGPGELFF
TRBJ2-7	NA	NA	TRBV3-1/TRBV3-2	TGTGCCAGCAGCCAATTCGCCCGGGACGAGCAGTACTTC	CASSQFARDEQYF
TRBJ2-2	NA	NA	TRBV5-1	TGCGCCAGCAGCGAAGACAGCTCAGTCGGGGAGCTGTTTTTT	CASSEDSSVGELFF
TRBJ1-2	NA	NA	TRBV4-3	TGCGCCAGCAGCCGGGTGGAGGGGCCGACTAACTATGGCTACACCTTC	CASSRVEGPTNYGYTF
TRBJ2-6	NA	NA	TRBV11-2	TGTGCCAGCAGCTTGGGCCCGGGAACTGGGGCCAACGTCCTGACTTTC	CASSLGPGTGANVLTF
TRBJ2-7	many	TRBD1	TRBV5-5	TGTGCCAGCAGCTACCGGGACAGGGTAACCTACGAGCAGTACTTC	CASSYRDRVTYEQYF
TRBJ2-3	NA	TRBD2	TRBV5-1	TGCGCCAGCAGCTTGGACGGGGGGGCCGCAGATACGCAGTATTTT	CASSLDGGAADTQYF
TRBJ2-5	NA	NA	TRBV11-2	TGTGCCAGCACCACACAAAGGGGGTCGAGTGGCCAAGAGACCCAGTACTTC	CASTTQRGSSGQETQYF
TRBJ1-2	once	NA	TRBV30	TGTGCCTGGAGTGCCAACAGGAATGGCTACACCTTC	CAWSANRNGYTF
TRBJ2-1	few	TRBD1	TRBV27	TGTGCCAGCAGTCGGGACAGGGGGAAAGGTGAGCAGTTCTTC	CASSRDRGKGEQFF
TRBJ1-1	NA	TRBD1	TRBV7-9	TGTGCCAGCAGCTTATCAGGCAGGGGGACGGCTGAAGCTTTCTTT	CASSLSGRGTAEAFF
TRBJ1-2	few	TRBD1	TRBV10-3	TGTGCCATCAGTGATACAGGGGTTGACTATGGCTACACCTTC	CAISDTGVDYGYTF
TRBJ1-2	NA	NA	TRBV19	TGTGCCAGTAGTATTGGAGGGTTATATGGCTACACCTTC	CASSIGGLYGYTF
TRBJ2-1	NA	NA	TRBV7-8	TGTGCCAGCAGCCTCGCGCTATCGTCGGAGCAGTTCTTC	CASSLALSSEQFF
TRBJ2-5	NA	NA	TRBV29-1	TGCAGCGTACTTGCAGGACAAGAGACCCAGTACTTC	CSVLAGQETQYF
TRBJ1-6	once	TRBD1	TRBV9	TGTGCCAGCAGCGGACAGGGGGCGACGAATTCACCCCTCCACTTT	CASSGQGATNSPLHF
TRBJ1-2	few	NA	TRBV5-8	TGTGCCAGCAGCCCCTGGGAGGGCGACTATGGCTACACCTTC	CASSPWEGDYGYTF
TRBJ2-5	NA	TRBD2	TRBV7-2	TGTGCCAGCAGCTTAGTTAGCGGGGGGCTCCTGGAGACCCAGTACTTC	CASSLVSGGLLETQYF
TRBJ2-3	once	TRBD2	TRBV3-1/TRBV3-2	TGTGCCAGCAGCCAGACTAGCGGGGGTTCTACAGATACGCAGTATTTT	CASSQTSGGSTDTQYF
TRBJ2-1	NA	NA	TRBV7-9	TGTGCCAGCAGCTTAGGGCATACCAGTCTTGACAATGAGCAGTTCTTC	CASSLGHTSLDNEQFF
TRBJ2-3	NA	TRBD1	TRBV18	TGTGCCAGCTCACCAAGGGGGCTAGCTCGTAGCACAGATACGCAGTATTTT	CASSPRGLARSTDTQYF
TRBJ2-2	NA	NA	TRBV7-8	TGTGCCAGCAGCCCACGTGGCCAGGGAAGGAACACCGGGGAGCTGTTTTTT	CASSPRGQGRNTGELFF
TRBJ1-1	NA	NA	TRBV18	TGTGCCAGCTCACTCTCACAGGGAACTGAAGCTTTCTTT	CASSLSQGTEAFF
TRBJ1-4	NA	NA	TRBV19	TGTGCCAGTAGAGCGGTAGCAACTAATGAAAAACTGTTTTTT	CASRAVATNEKLFF